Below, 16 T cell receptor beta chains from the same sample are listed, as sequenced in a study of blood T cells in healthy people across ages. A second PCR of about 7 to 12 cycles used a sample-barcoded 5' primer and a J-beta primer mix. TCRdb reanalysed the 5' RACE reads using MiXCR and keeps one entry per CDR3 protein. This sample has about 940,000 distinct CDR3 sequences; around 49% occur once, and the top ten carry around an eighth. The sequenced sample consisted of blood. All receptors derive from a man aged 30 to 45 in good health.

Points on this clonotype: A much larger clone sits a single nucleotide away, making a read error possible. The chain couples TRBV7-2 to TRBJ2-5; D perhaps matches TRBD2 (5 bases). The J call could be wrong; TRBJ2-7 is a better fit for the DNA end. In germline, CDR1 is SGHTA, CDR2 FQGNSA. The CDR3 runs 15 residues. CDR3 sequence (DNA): TGTGCCAGCAGCTTAGGACCAGCGGACCGCTACGAGCAGTACTTC. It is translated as CASSLGPADRYEQYF.

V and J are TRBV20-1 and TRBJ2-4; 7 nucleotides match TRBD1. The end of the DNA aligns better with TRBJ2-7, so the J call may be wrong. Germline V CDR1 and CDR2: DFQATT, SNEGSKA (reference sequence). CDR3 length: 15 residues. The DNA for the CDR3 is TGCAGTGCTGCTTTTATGGGACAGCTAACCTACGAGCAGTACTTC. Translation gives CSAAFMGQLTYEQYF.

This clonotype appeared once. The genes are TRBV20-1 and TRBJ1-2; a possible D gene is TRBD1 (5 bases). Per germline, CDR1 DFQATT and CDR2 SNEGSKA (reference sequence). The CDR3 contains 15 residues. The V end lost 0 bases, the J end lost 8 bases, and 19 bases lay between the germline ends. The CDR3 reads CSARDPRQGLSGYTF. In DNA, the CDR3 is TGCAGTGCTAGAGATCCGAGGCAGGGCCTTAGCGGCTACACCTTC.

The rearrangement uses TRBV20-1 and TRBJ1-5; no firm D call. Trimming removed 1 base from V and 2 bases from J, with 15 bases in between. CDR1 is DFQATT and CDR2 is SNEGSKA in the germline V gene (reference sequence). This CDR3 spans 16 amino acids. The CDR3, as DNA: TGCAGTGCTAGAGCGGGCGTAGGGAATCGCAATCAGCCCCAGCATTTT. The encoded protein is CSARAGVGNRNQPQHF.

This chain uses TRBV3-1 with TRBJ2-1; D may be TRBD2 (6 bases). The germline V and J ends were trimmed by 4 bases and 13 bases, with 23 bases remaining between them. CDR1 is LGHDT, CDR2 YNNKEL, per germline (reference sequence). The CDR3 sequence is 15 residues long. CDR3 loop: CASSRLVQREETQFF. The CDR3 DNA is TGTGCCAGCAGCCGACTGGTCCAGAGGGAGGAGACCCAGTTCTTC.

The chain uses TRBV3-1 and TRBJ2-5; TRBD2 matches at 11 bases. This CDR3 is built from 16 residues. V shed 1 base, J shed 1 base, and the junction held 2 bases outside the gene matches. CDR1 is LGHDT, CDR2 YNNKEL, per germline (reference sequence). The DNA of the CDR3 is TGTGCCAGCAGCCAAGGACTAGCGGGATCCCAAGAGACCCAGTACTTC. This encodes CASSQGLAGSQETQYF.

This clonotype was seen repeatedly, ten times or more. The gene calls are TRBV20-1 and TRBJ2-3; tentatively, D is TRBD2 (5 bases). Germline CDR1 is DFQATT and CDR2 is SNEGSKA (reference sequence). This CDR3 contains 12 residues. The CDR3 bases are TGCAGCGCCGGCCGGGGAGCAGATACGCAGTATTTT. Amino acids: CSAGRGADTQYF.

This CDR3 reads CASSANPENTDTQYF. In DNA form, the CDR3 reads TGTGCCAGCAGTGCGAATCCTGAAAACACAGATACGCAGTATTTT. The V gene is TRBV12-3 or TRBV12-4, the J gene TRBJ2-3; D not certain. Trimming stripped 5 bases from V and 2 bases from J, with 14 bases between. CDR3 length: 15 residues.

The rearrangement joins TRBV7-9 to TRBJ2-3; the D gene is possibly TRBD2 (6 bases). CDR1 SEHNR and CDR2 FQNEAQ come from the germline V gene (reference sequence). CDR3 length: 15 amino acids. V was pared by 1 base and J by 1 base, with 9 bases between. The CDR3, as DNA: TGTGCCAGCAGCTTAGTGCGGGACGGCACAGATACGCAGTATTTT. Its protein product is CASSLVRDGTDTQYF.

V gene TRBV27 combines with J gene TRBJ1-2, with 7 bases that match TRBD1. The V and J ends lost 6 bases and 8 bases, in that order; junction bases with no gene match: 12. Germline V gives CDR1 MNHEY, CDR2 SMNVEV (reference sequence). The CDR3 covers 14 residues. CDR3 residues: CASSPSDRARGYTF. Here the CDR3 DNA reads TGTGCCAGCAGCCCAAGCGACAGGGCTAGAGGCTACACCTTC.

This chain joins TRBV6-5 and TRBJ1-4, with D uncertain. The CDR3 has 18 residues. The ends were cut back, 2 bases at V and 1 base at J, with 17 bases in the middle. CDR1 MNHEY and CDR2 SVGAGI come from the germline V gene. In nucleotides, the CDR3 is TGTGCCAGCAGTTACGGGTGGAGCGTCGATGGAACTAATGAAAAACTGTTTTTT. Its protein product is CASSYGWSVDGTNEKLFF.

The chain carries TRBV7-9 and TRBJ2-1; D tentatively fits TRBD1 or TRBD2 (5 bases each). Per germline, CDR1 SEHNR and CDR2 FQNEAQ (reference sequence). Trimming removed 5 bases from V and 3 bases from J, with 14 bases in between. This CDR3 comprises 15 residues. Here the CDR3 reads CASSHSGTDYNEQFF. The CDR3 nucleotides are TGTGCCAGCAGCCATTCTGGGACGGACTACAATGAGCAGTTCTTC.

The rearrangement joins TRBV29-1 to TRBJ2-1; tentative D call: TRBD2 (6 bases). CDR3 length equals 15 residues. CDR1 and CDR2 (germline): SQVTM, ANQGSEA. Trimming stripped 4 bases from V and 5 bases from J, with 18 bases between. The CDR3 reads CSVVGTGVQHNEQFF. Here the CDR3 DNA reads TGCAGCGTTGTAGGAACGGGGGTGCAACACAATGAGCAGTTCTTC.

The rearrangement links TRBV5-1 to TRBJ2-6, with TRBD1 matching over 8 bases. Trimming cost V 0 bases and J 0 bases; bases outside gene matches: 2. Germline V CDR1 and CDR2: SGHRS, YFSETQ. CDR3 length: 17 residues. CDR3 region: CASSLDRGFSGANVLTF. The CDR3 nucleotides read TGCGCCAGCAGCTTGGACAGGGGGTTCTCTGGGGCCAACGTCCTGACTTTC.

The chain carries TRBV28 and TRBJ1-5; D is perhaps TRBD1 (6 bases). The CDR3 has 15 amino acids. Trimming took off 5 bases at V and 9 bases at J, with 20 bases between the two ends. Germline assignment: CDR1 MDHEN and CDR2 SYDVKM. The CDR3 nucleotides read TGTGCCAGCAGTCCCCCCCGGGGGCGCCACATGCCCCAGCATTTT. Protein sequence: CASSPPRGRHMPQHF.

CDR3 sequence reads: CSVRRQGYNYGYTF. The DNA for the CDR3 is TGCAGCGTCCGCCGACAGGGATATAACTATGGCTACACCTTC. V and J are TRBV29-1 and TRBJ1-2; 7 bases match TRBD1. Germline V gene lookup returns CDR1 SQVTM and CDR2 ANQGSEA. The CDR3 has 14 amino acids. The V gene end was trimmed by 6 bases and the J gene end by 1 base; junction bases not matched to a gene: 8.